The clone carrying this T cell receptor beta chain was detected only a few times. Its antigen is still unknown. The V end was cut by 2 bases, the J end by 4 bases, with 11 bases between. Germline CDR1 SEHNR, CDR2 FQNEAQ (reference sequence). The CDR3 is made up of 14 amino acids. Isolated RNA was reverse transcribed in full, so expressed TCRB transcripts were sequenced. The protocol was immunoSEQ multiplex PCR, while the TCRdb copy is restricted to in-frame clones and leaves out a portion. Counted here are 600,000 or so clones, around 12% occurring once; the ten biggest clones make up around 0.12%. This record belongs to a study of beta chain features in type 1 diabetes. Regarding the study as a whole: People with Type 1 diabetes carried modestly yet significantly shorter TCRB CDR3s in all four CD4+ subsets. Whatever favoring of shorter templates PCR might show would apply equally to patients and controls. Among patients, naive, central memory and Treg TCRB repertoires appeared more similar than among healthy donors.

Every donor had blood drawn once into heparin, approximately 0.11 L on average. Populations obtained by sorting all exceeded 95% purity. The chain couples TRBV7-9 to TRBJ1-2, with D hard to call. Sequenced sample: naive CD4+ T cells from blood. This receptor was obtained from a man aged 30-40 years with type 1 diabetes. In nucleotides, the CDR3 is TGTGCCAGCAGCTTAAACAGCCTTTCCTATGGCTACACCTTC. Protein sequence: CASSLNSLSYGYTF.